The source of this TCR beta chain is a study of blood T cell repertoires in COVID-19. Study overall: PBMCs, B-cell-depleted T cells, or T cells provided the cDNA or gDNA that made up the material.

This clone came up once. The CDR3 contains 11 residues. Per germline, CDR1 SNHLY and CDR2 FYNNEI. Between the trimmed V and J ends, which lost 8 bases and 10 bases, there was a span of 12 bases. Profiled with immunoSEQ multiplex PCR; TCRdb holds only in-frame clones, not every one. The repertoire holds 150,000 to 200,000 clones, 70% to 80% seen once, with roughly 8.7% in the top ten. Sequencing input: peripheral blood. The rearrangement uses TRBV2 and TRBJ2-4; D is possibly TRBD2 (6 bases). The receptor's source is a woman between 45 and 65 years old with active or convalescent COVID-19. CDR3: CASALREIQYF. CDR3 coding DNA: TGTGCCAGCGCTCTCCGGGAGATTCAGTACTTC.